This entry lists 32 T cell receptor beta chains sequenced from one sample in a study of CD8+CD57+ T cells in acquired aplastic anemia. Both TCR beta VDJ combination and CDR3 sequence profiling were carried out. Genomic DNA was the template for this profiling. TCRdb used MiXCR to reprocess the reads, holding one entry per CDR3 protein. The repertoire holds approximately 130,000 distinct CDR3 sequences, with around two fifths as singletons. The material sequenced was sorted CD4+, CD8+, or CD8+CD57+ T cells (not recorded which) from PBMCs. The receptors stem from a human donor in good health, serving as a control.

Ten or more counts support this clonotype. The chain has TRBV12-3 or TRBV12-4 and TRBJ1-2; possible D gene TRBD1, 5 bases. V was clipped by 1 base and J by 4 bases, with 13 bases between them. The CDR3 totals 15 residues. The CDR3 loop reads CASSLGSGLGYGYTF. Here the CDR3 DNA reads TGTGCCAGCAGTTTAGGTTCAGGGTTGGGCTATGGCTACACCTTC.

CDR3 protein: CATSEKPLVAGVADTQYF. Here the CDR3 DNA reads TGTGCCACCAGTGAAAAACCCCTGGTAGCGGGAGTGGCAGATACGCAGTATTTT. The rearrangement links TRBV24-1 to TRBJ2-3, with 9 bases that match TRBD2. Trimming took 4 bases from V and 4 from J; bases not matched to a gene: 14. CDR3 length: 18 amino acids. Germline CDR1 reads KGHDR; CDR2 reads SFDVKD.

This clonotype was counted at least ten times. The rearrangement uses TRBV5-1 and TRBJ2-3; no reliable D call. This CDR3 is built from 14 residues. Germline V lookup: CDR1 SGHRS, CDR2 YFSETQ. V shed 2 bases and J shed 2 bases, with 9 bases lying between them. Written as DNA, the CDR3 is TGCGCCAGCAGCTTAACTCCCTTCACAGATACGCAGTATTTT. This translates into CASSLTPFTDTQYF.

Regarding this clonotype: This CDR3 is missing its conserved last phenylalanine or tryptophan, likely due to a read error. The DNA is omitted, as the CDR3 cannot be located on it reliably, and the CDR3 follows TCRdb's listing. The genes are TRBV30 and TRBJ1-2. Germline V gene data show CDR1 as GTSNPN and CDR2 as SVGIG (reference sequence). The CDR3 is 17 residues long, counting both termini. The chain's CDR3 is CAWSVSRAASATTAGTL.

The chain links TRBV20-1 to TRBJ1-1; no definite D call. Germline V CDR1 and CDR2: DFQATT, SNEGSKA (reference sequence). Trimming took 6 bases from V and 3 from J, leaving 17 bases between them. CDR3 size: 14 residues. The CDR3 is CSARHGRWDTEAFF. In DNA, the CDR3 is TGCAGTGCCCGACATGGTCGGTGGGACACTGAAGCTTTCTTT.

This clonotype has a count of ten or more. The J gene is TRBJ2-2, the V gene TRBV7-9; D is uncertain. V was clipped by 3 bases and J by 5 bases, with 10 bases between them. Germline loops: CDR1 SEHNR, CDR2 FQNEAQ (reference sequence). CDR3 length: 14 amino acids. Written as DNA, the CDR3 is TGTGCCAGCAGCTTCACGACGCAAACCGGGGAGCTGTTTTTT. Its protein is CASSFTTQTGELFF.

The chain joins TRBV24-1 to TRBJ1-1, with TRBD1 as a possible D gene (5 bases). CDR3 size: 13 residues. V was pared by 8 bases and J by 3 bases, with 12 bases between. Germline V gene lookup returns CDR1 KGHDR and CDR2 SFDVKD. The chain's CDR3 is CATNGGVDTEAFF. CDR3 DNA sequence: TGTGCCACCAACGGGGGAGTGGACACTGAAGCTTTCTTT.

J is TRBJ2-1 and V is TRBV3-1, with TRBD2 identical over 14 bases. The CDR3 contains 18 residues. With 4 bases clipped from V and 0 bases from J, the junction kept 5 bases outside the gene matches. CDR1 and CDR2 from the germline V gene are LGHDT and YNNKEL (reference sequence). This CDR3 reads CASSPGLAGARSYNEQFF. The CDR3 DNA is TGTGCCAGCAGCCCGGGACTAGCGGGGGCCCGCTCCTACAATGAGCAGTTCTTC.

This clonotype was detected only once. This chain connects TRBV25-1 to TRBJ1-1; TRBD1 aligns across 7 bases. V lost 0 bases to trimming and J lost 4 bases; unmatched junction nucleotides: 8. Per the germline V gene, CDR1 is MGHDK and CDR2 is SYGVNS. The CDR3 runs to 16 residues. CDR3 DNA sequence: TGTGCCAGCAGTGAATATGAGGGGGCGGGGTCCACTGAAGCTTTCTTT. Its translation is CASSEYEGAGSTEAFF.

Points on this clonotype: The germline gene is not matched at one end of the junction; a read error may be the cause. J is TRBJ2-7 and V is TRBV5-1; D is unclear. Germline values: CDR1 SGHRS, CDR2 YFSETQ. The CDR3 has 13 amino acids. CDR3 sequence: CASSPANPYERYF. The CDR3 DNA follows: TGCGCCAGCAGCCCCGCCAATCCATACGAGCGGTACTTC.

This chain uses TRBV9 with TRBJ2-7; D possibly corresponds to TRBD1 (6 bases). The CDR3 spans 15 residues. Trimming removed 0 bases from V and 3 bases from J, with 13 bases in between. The germline CDR1 and CDR2 sequences are SGDLS and YYNGEE. This chain's CDR3 is CASSVDRQGYYEQYF. The CDR3, as DNA: TGTGCCAGCAGCGTAGATCGCCAGGGGTACTACGAGCAGTACTTC.

In the case of this clonotype: Possible read error: a much larger clone is one base away. V is TRBV9 and J is TRBJ2-1, with D unclear. Germline V gene data show CDR1 as SGDLS and CDR2 as YYNGEE. This CDR3 is 14 amino acids long. The CDR3: CASSESPSANEQLF. The CDR3 coding sequence is TGTGCCAGCAGCGAGTCCCCCTCCGCCAATGAGCAGCTCTTC.

V is TRBV4-1 and J is TRBJ1-5; no reliable D call. V shed 4 bases and J shed 3 bases, with 13 bases lying between them. In germline, CDR1 is MGHRA, CDR2 YSYEKL. CDR3 length: 15 residues. CDR3 loop: CASSLGPLNNQPQHF. DNA of the CDR3: TGCGCCAGCAGCCTGGGCCCCCTAAACAATCAGCCCCAGCATTTT.

This clonotype was detected a few times. V usage is TRBV27 and J usage is TRBJ1-1; no clear D. The CDR3 runs to 12 residues. Germline CDR1 and CDR2: MNHEY and SMNVEV (reference sequence). V dropped 6 bases and J dropped 3 bases, with 8 bases sitting between them. CDR3 nucleotides: TGTGCCAGCAGGGACGGGCACACTGAAGCTTTCTTT. This gives the protein CASRDGHTEAFF.

This clonotype was counted ten times or more. The genes are TRBV20-1 and TRBJ2-3; 7 nucleotides agree with TRBD2. The CDR3 is made up of 14 amino acids. CDR1 and CDR2 from the germline V gene are DFQATT and SNEGSKA (reference sequence). Trimming cost V 2 bases and J 3 bases; bases outside gene matches: 5. The CDR3 protein is CSARLAGVTDTQYF. In DNA form, the CDR3 reads TGCAGTGCTAGATTGGCGGGAGTGACAGATACGCAGTATTTT.

As concerns this clonotype: One end of the junction fails to match germline, which may point to a read error. The chain links TRBV15 to TRBJ1-6; D not resolved. Germline V CDR1 and CDR2: LNHNV, YYDKDF (reference sequence). This CDR3 has 15 amino acids. CDR3 coding DNA: TGTGCCACCAGCAGAGACGTGGGAACTAATTCGCCCCTCCACTTT. Its protein product is CATSRDVGTNSPLHF.

This clonotype was seen at least ten times. V gene TRBV20-1 combines with J gene TRBJ1-1, with 9 bases aligning to TRBD1. The V segment lost 3 bases and the J segment 4 bases; nucleotides outside the gene matches: 6. Germline CDR1 DFQATT, CDR2 SNEGSKA (reference sequence). The CDR3 covers 14 residues. In DNA form, the CDR3 reads TGCAGTGCTAGGGCGACAGGGGGTGGCACTGAAGCTTTCTTT. It specifies CSARATGGGTEAFF.

With respect to this clonotype: A much larger clone sits a single nucleotide away, making a read error possible. The V call is TRBV20-1, the J call TRBJ1-3; D is unresolved. The V gene lost 2 bases and the J gene lost 0 bases, with 8 bases spanning the gap. Germline V gene data show CDR1 as DFQATT and CDR2 as SNEGSKA (reference sequence). The CDR3 totals 14 residues. In DNA, the CDR3 is TGCAGTGCTAGAATGGAATGCTCTGGAAACACCATATATTTT. It codes for CSARMECSGNTIYF.

In its sample, this clonotype was seen many times. The CDR3 loop is CASSLAGDVGETQYF. The CDR3 coding sequence is TGTGCCAGCAGCTTAGCGGGGGATGTGGGGGAGACCCAGTACTTC. The chain carries TRBV7-9 and TRBJ2-5; D might be TRBD1 or TRBD2, each matching 5 bases. The CDR3 contains 15 residues. CDR1 is SEHNR, CDR2 FQNEAQ, per germline (reference sequence). V dropped 0 bases and J dropped 5 bases, with 13 bases sitting between them.

The V gene is TRBV4-1, the J gene TRBJ2-3, with 8 bases matching TRBD2. V shed 0 bases, J shed 2 bases, and the junction held 7 bases outside the gene matches. In germline, CDR1 is MGHRA, CDR2 YSYEKL. The CDR3 consists of 17 residues. The CDR3 is CASSQDSATSVTDTQYF. In nucleotides, the CDR3 is TGCGCCAGCAGCCAAGATAGCGCGACTAGCGTCACAGATACGCAGTATTTT.

Ten or more counts support this clonotype. This chain joins TRBV10-2 and TRBJ2-7, with D possibly being TRBD2 (5 bases). This CDR3 comprises 13 residues. Germline V lookup: CDR1 WSHSY, CDR2 SAAADI. V lost 4 bases and J 2 bases, leaving 9 bases between the germline ends. This CDR3 is CASSGTGTYEQYF. In DNA, the CDR3 is TGCGCCAGCAGTGGGACGGGAACCTACGAGCAGTACTTC.

This clonotype showed up many times. V usage is TRBV12-3 or TRBV12-4 and J usage is TRBJ2-3; D gene unclear. V was pared by 7 bases and J by 3 bases, with 5 bases between. The CDR3 extends over 11 amino acids. The CDR3 nucleotides read TGTGCCAGCACTATGACAGATACGCAGTATTTT. Residues: CASTMTDTQYF.

The chain has TRBV5-1 and TRBJ2-7; D might be TRBD2 (6 bases). The DNA matches TRBJ2-5 better at its end, which makes the J call doubtful. This CDR3 region has 14 residues. Germline V gene sequence: CDR1 SGHRS, CDR2 YFSETQ. This CDR3 is CASSLGGYQETQYF. In nucleotides, the CDR3 is TGCGCCAGCAGCCTGGGGGGTTACCAAGAGACCCAGTACTTC.

In this sample, this clonotype turned up many times. V gene TRBV20-1 combines with J gene TRBJ2-2, with a weak D call TRBD2 (5 bases). CDR1 is DFQATT and CDR2 is SNEGSKA in the germline V gene (reference sequence). The CDR3 sequence is 16 residues long. Trimming cost V 0 bases and J 4 bases, with 15 bases left between them. CDR3 sequence: CSARDDVRGSTGELFF. CDR3 DNA: TGCAGTGCTAGAGATGATGTCCGAGGGTCCACCGGGGAGCTGTTTTTT.

The rearrangement joins TRBV5-1 to TRBJ2-3; 10 bases line up with TRBD2. J was trimmed by 0 bases and V by 4 bases; bases with no gene match: 11. The CDR3 has 18 amino acids. Germline loops: CDR1 SGHRS, CDR2 YFSETQ. The CDR3 DNA follows: TGCGCCAGCAGCCTCTCCGGGACTAGCGAGGCTAGCACAGATACGCAGTATTTT. Protein: CASSLSGTSEASTDTQYF.

This clonotype came up many times. The rearrangement joins TRBV6-1 to TRBJ1-1, with D perhaps TRBD1 (5 bases). Germline V lookup: CDR1 MNHNS, CDR2 SASEGT. CDR3 length: 11 residues. V gave up 6 bases and J gave up 7 bases, with 9 bases separating them. The DNA of the CDR3 is TGTGCCAGCAGAAAGCAGGGTGAAGCTTTCTTT. Protein sequence: CASRKQGEAFF.

For this clonotype: This clone may be a read error of a much larger clone one base away. The CDR3 protein is CTSSYLGTGELFF. CDR3 in DNA: TGTACCAGCAGTTACTTAGGCACCGGGGAGCTGTTTTTT. The genes are TRBV6-5 and TRBJ2-2, with D hard to call. Germline V CDR1 and CDR2: MNHEY, SVGAGI. The CDR3 is 13 amino acids.

This clonotype was picked up many times. This sequence joins TRBV7-2 and TRBJ1-4; no clear D. V lost 3 bases, J lost 8 bases, and 16 bases lay in between. Germline-derived CDR1 and CDR2 are SGHTA and FQGNSA. This CDR3 contains 15 residues. The CDR3 region is CASSFLSHVGEKLFF. CDR3 nucleotides: TGTGCCAGCAGCTTCTTATCCCACGTCGGGGAAAAACTGTTTTTT.

CDR3 in amino acids: CASSGPDSRRTFADTQYF. The CDR3 nucleotides are TGTGCCAGCAGTGGCCCGGACAGCCGCAGGACCTTTGCAGATACGCAGTATTTT. This chain connects TRBV25-1 to TRBJ2-3, with D perhaps TRBD1 (6 bases). V was pared by 4 bases and J by 4 bases, with 24 bases between. Per the germline V gene, CDR1 is MGHDK and CDR2 is SYGVNS. This CDR3 region has 18 residues.

This clonotype was counted ten times or more. V gene TRBV20-1 combines with J gene TRBJ2-3, with 12 bases matching TRBD2. This CDR3 contains 15 residues. CDR1 is DFQATT and CDR2 is SNEGSKA in the germline V gene (reference sequence). Unmatched junction bases numbered 3, after V lost 3 bases and J lost 2 bases. CDR3 sequence: CSASRTSGDTDTQYF. CDR3 nucleotide sequence: TGCAGTGCTAGTAGGACTAGCGGGGACACAGATACGCAGTATTTT.

There are many counts of this clonotype. The chain joins TRBV7-9 to TRBJ1-1; D is undetermined. Germline V lookup: CDR1 SEHNR, CDR2 FQNEAQ (reference sequence). Trimming stripped 1 base from V and 1 base from J, with 13 bases between. The CDR3 has 16 residues. CDR3 nucleotides: TGTGCCAGCAGCTTAGGCGCTTTATGGGGGAACACTGAAGCTTTCTTT. Its protein product is CASSLGALWGNTEAFF.

This clonotype was seen many times. The chain has TRBV25-1 and TRBJ1-2; D possibly corresponds to TRBD1 (6 bases). This CDR3 contains 14 residues. CDR1 is MGHDK and CDR2 is SYGVNS in the germline V gene. Between the trimmed V and J ends, which lost 3 bases and 2 bases, there was a span of 10 bases. Here the CDR3 reads CASSEGTPNYGYTF. DNA of the CDR3: TGTGCCAGCAGTGAGGGGACACCAAACTATGGCTACACCTTC.